This T cell receptor beta chain comes out of a study of blood T cell repertoires in COVID-19. The repertoire was sequenced with immunoSEQ multiplex PCR; TCRdb's copy has only in-frame clones and lacks some. This sample has 190,000 or so clones; around 80% occur once, and the top ten carry 2.5% to 3%. The sequencing input was peripheral blood. The clonotype comes from a woman aged 80 or over with active or convalescent COVID-19.

This CDR3 is CASSLNGVGNYGYTF. Here the CDR3 DNA reads TGTGCCAGCAGCTTGAACGGGGTGGGTAACTATGGCTACACCTTC. This chain joins TRBV5-4 and TRBJ1-2; D is undetermined. V was pared by 1 base and J by 1 base, with 11 bases between. The CDR3 is 15 residues long. Per the germline V gene, CDR1 is SGHNT and CDR2 is YYREEE (reference sequence).